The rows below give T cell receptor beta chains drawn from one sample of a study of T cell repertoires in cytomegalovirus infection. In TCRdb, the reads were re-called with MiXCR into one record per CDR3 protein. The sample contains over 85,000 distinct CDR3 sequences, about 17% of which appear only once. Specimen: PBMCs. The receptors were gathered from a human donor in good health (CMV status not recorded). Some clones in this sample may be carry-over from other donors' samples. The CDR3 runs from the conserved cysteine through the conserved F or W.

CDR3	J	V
CASSLIGVGQPQHF	TRBJ1-5	TRBV7-2
CASSLQWSNYEQYF	TRBJ2-7	TRBV4-2
CASSRTVAKNIQYF	TRBJ2-4	TRBV4-1
CASSPPPGQPSNQPQHF	TRBJ1-5	TRBV28
CASSFGQGAGEQYF	TRBJ2-7	TRBV7-2
CASRAPGGSSYEQYF	TRBJ2-7	TRBV7-9
CASSHPGQGAGGKNEQFF	TRBJ2-1	TRBV7-2
CASRSPLRRTEAFF	TRBJ1-1	TRBV19
CASSNLGGSYSEQFF	TRBJ2-1	TRBV14
CASSTLMGVLETQYF	TRBJ2-5	TRBV7-2
CSAREGTGELFF	TRBJ2-2	TRBV20-1
CASSLDGQNSNQPQHF	TRBJ1-5	TRBV28
CASRPDRGRGTEAFF	TRBJ1-1	TRBV28
CASRKGAGELFF	TRBJ2-2	TRBV11-2
CASSTSWAYTEAFF	TRBJ1-1	TRBV6-6
CASSSVAASSYNEQFF	TRBJ2-1	TRBV7-3
CASSFTGGQPQHF	TRBJ1-5	TRBV7-2
CASSRGGNTGELFF	TRBJ2-2	TRBV6-5
CASSQDTGVGTDTQYF	TRBJ2-3	TRBV4-1
CSVESGARAFF	TRBJ1-1	TRBV29-1
CSAPLGNQETTQYF	TRBJ2-5	TRBV29-1
CASLLINYGYTF	TRBJ1-2	TRBV2
CASSYSKRPLGYTF	TRBJ1-2	TRBV6-2/TRBV6-3
CAGSGGLGVQETQYF	TRBJ2-5	TRBV28
CASSPLAGNEKLFF	TRBJ1-4	TRBV3-1
CASRQSGGNEQFF	TRBJ2-1	TRBV6-2/TRBV6-3
CASSLRSRPGNEQFF	TRBJ2-1	TRBV7-2
CSAGTTENSPLHF	TRBJ1-6	TRBV20-1
CASSQGGPQDEQFF	TRBJ2-1	TRBV4-2
CASSLRAGYNEQFF	TRBJ2-1	TRBV7-2
CDSSLDRPMNTEAFF	TRBJ1-1	TRBV7-2
CASSLMSRNFKGEQFF	TRBJ2-1	TRBV7-8
CASSPTEGGELFF	TRBJ2-2	TRBV7-3
CASSAGTGVGYTF	TRBJ1-2	TRBV11-2
CASSRAGRGEDTQYF	TRBJ2-3	TRBV28
CASSLAGAGLEQYF	TRBJ2-7	TRBV7-2
CAIGGGNTEAFF	TRBJ1-1	TRBV10-3
CASSWGLNTEAFF	TRBJ1-1	TRBV19
CASSPLKGTPSNTEAFF	TRBJ1-1	TRBV12-3/TRBV12-4
CASSFARGSNQPQHF	TRBJ1-5	TRBV12-3/TRBV12-4
CASSLETSGGTDTQYF	TRBJ2-3	TRBV5-1
CASSLGIGTEAFF	TRBJ1-1	TRBV7-3
CASIGTSGGLKADTQYF	TRBJ2-3	TRBV2
CSAPASGVQETQYF	TRBJ2-5	TRBV29-1
CASSPTGTQYF	TRBJ2-3	TRBV7-2